The 19 T cell receptor beta chains reported below all come from one sample, sequenced in a study of Ad26.COV2.S vaccination and SARS-CoV-2 variants. Treatment in this sample: approximately 18 received Ad26.COV2.S at low or high dose, single or two shots; about 5 received placebo; per-sample allocation not given. Samples analyzed were those drawn on day 63 after the first vaccine or placebo injection. Method: immunoSEQ multiplex PCR; TCRdb's copy keeps in-frame clones and lacks some. The table includes 410,000 or so clones, around 90% detected once. Sequenced material: peripheral blood, taken in a trial of Ad26.COV2.S vaccine versus placebo. The receptor set was obtained from a person aged 18-60 years who received the Ad26.COV2.S COVID-19 vaccine or a placebo.

The chain combines TRBV24-1 with TRBJ1-2, with D unclear. CDR3 length equals 12 residues. Between the trimmed V and J ends, which lost 3 bases and 6 bases, there was a span of 7 bases. The V gene's germline CDR1 is KGHDR and CDR2 SFDVKD. CDR3 sequence: CATSDPADGYTF. The CDR3 nucleotides are TGTGCCACCAGTGATCCGGCGGATGGCTACACCTTC.

This clone appeared once. Additional DNA sequences in this sample encode the identical CDR3. V is TRBV5-1 and J is TRBJ1-1; perhaps TRBD1 as D (5 bases). The CDR3 has 13 residues. Germline lookup yields CDR1 SGHRS and CDR2 YFSETQ. The ends were cut back, 2 bases at V and 3 bases at J, with 8 bases in the middle. CDR3 nucleotide sequence: TGCGCCAGCAGCTTCACAGGAGACACTGAAGCTTTCTTT. Its protein product is CASSFTGDTEAFF.

This chain uses TRBV21-1 with TRBJ2-2; the table's D gene call, TRBD1, was not cross checked with the DNA. TRBV21-1 is annotated as a pseudogene. The CDR3 contains 16 residues. In DNA, the CDR3 is TGTGCCAGCAGTCCTGCGAGGGGGTTGCTTGGAGGGGAGCTGTTTTTT. It specifies CASSPARGLLGGELFF.

The chain carries TRBV28 and TRBJ2-1; TRBD2 aligns across 8 bases. This CDR3 region has 14 residues. Germline CDR1 reads MDHEN; CDR2 reads SYDVKM. V lost 4 bases and J lost 7; bases outside the gene matches: 6. The CDR3 region has the DNA TGTGCCAGCAGTTATAGCGGGATGATGAATGAGCAGTTCTTC. Translating it yields CASSYSGMMNEQFF.

The chain employs TRBV2 and TRBJ2-2; tentatively, D is TRBD1 (6 bases). The V gene lost 8 bases and the J gene lost 4 bases, with 14 bases spanning the gap. This CDR3 region has 14 residues. Germline assignment: CDR1 SNHLY and CDR2 FYNNEI. Here the CDR3 DNA reads TGTGCCAGCGGGCGACAGGTTTCCACCGGGGAGCTGTTTTTT. This gives the protein CASGRQVSTGELFF.

J is TRBJ2-7 and V is TRBV7-2, with 7 bases lining up with TRBD2. J was trimmed by 6 bases and V by 5 bases; bases with no gene match: 22. This CDR3 spans 18 amino acids. In germline, CDR1 is SGHTA, CDR2 FQGNSA. The CDR3 region has the DNA TGTGCCAGCAGCCTGGGGGGGGTGGCGGGAGTGGTTTTTCGCGAGCAGTACTTC. This encodes CASSLGGVAGVVFREQYF.

The chain recombines TRBV6-6 with TRBJ1-2; TRBD1 aligns across 9 bases. CDR1 and CDR2 from the germline V gene are MNHNY and SVGAGI (reference sequence). V lost 2 bases and J lost 4; bases outside the gene matches: 5. CDR3 length: 15 residues. Here the CDR3 DNA reads TGTGCCAGCAGTTACGGGACAGGGCTATCCTATGGCTACACCTTC. This codes for CASSYGTGLSYGYTF.

This chain links TRBV30 with TRBJ2-3; the match to TRBD2 covers 14 bases. V shed 5 bases, J shed 5 bases, and the junction held 6 bases outside the gene matches. This CDR3 is built from 15 residues. Germline lookup yields CDR1 GTSNPN and CDR2 SVGIG (reference sequence). The CDR3 is CAWAGLAGGLDTQYF. DNA of the CDR3: TGTGCCTGGGCTGGACTAGCGGGAGGCTTAGATACGCAGTATTTT.

The chain uses TRBV7-9 and TRBJ1-4; D is possibly TRBD1 (5 bases). Germline assignment: CDR1 SEHNR and CDR2 FQNEAQ (reference sequence). Trimming pared 5 bases from V and 12 bases from J, leaving 16 bases between. This CDR3 has 13 residues. CDR3 region: CASSNISLGELFF. The CDR3 DNA sequence: TGTGCCAGCAGCAACATATCTTTGGGGGAACTGTTTTTT.

The V gene is TRBV19, the J gene TRBJ2-6, with D possibly being TRBD1 or TRBD2 (5 bases each). CDR1 and CDR2 from the germline V gene are LNHDA and SQIVND (reference sequence). The CDR3 consists of 15 residues. Trimming removed 3 bases from V and 1 base from J, with 7 bases in between. CDR3 sequence (DNA): TGTGCCAGTAGTATCGGGGCATCTGGGGCCAACGTCCTGACTTTC. It codes for CASSIGASGANVLTF.

V gene TRBV23-1 combines with J gene TRBJ2-7; D call uncertain. TRBV23-1 falls under the ORF class, with uncertain function. V lost 8 bases, J lost 7 bases, and 21 bases lay in between. This CDR3 contains 14 residues. CDR3 DNA: TGCGCCAGCGCCCTCCGATCCGATTCGGAGGAGCAGTACTTC. Protein product: CASALRSDSEEQYF.

Turning to this clone: This specimen includes other DNA sequences encoding the same CDR3. V is TRBV9 and J is TRBJ2-7; D unclear. Germline V gene lookup returns CDR1 SGDLS and CDR2 YYNGEE. Between the trimmed V and J ends, which lost 0 bases and 0 bases, there was a span of 7 bases. This CDR3 is 14 amino acids long. The CDR3 nucleotides read TGTGCCAGCAGCGTAGGCGACAACTCCTACGAGCAGTACTTC. Its protein is CASSVGDNSYEQYF.

This clone was observed at least ten times. V usage is TRBV7-8 and J usage is TRBJ1-5; D might be TRBD1 (5 bases). Trimming removed 1 base at V and 3 bases at J, with 10 bases between. Germline values: CDR1 SGHVS, CDR2 FQNEAQ. The CDR3 is 15 residues long. The CDR3 coding sequence is TGTGCCAGCAGCTTAGGGGGGGAGATCAATCAGCCCCAGCATTTT. This translates into CASSLGGEINQPQHF.

CDR3 bases: TGCGCCAGCAGCCGCGGGACACCGGACTACGAGCAGTACTTC. This sequence encodes CASSRGTPDYEQYF. The gene calls are TRBV4-3 and TRBJ2-7; either TRBD1 or TRBD2 may fit D (6 bases each). Trimming stripped 4 bases from V and 3 bases from J, with 13 bases between. The germline V gene encodes CDR1 LGHNA and CDR2 YSLEER. This CDR3 has 14 residues.

V is TRBV30 and J is TRBJ1-1; D is uncertain. CDR3 length: 11 amino acids. V was pared by 0 bases and J by 12 bases, with 11 bases between. Germline V gene data show CDR1 as GTSNPN and CDR2 as SVGIG (reference sequence). The CDR3 DNA is TGTGCCTGGAGTGTACAATCAGATTCTTTCTTT. This gives the protein CAWSVQSDSFF.

This chain joins TRBV18 and TRBJ1-2, with a possible D match to TRBD1 (6 bases). Trimming pared 4 bases from V and 0 bases from J, leaving 12 bases between. Germline V gives CDR1 KGHSH, CDR2 LQKENI. This CDR3 contains 15 residues. CDR3 protein: CASSHDRNANYGYTF. The DNA of the CDR3 is TGTGCCAGCTCACACGACAGGAATGCTAACTATGGCTACACCTTC.

This chain uses TRBV2 with TRBJ1-5, with D perhaps matching TRBD1 (6 bases). Germline CDR1 and CDR2: SNHLY and FYNNEI. The ends were cut back, 4 bases at V and 7 bases at J, with 14 bases in the middle. The CDR3 loop spans 14 amino acids. CDR3 sequence reads: CASSVLLQGQPQHF. The CDR3 coding sequence is TGTGCCAGCAGTGTATTACTTCAGGGGCAGCCCCAGCATTTT.

The chain links TRBV7-9 to TRBJ2-5, with TRBD2 matching 7 bases. V was pared by 3 bases and J by 5 bases, with 6 bases of the junction left unmatched. The germline gives CDR1 SEHNR, CDR2 FQNEAQ (reference sequence). The CDR3 loop spans 14 amino acids. The CDR3 nucleotides read TGTGCCAGCAGCTTGCCGGGGAGGGTGGAGACCCAGTACTTC. It translates to CASSLPGRVETQYF.

The chain recombines TRBV28 with TRBJ1-1, with D uncertain. CDR1 and CDR2 (germline): MDHEN, SYDVKM. The CDR3 extends over 13 amino acids. Trimming took 6 bases from V and 3 from J, leaving 11 bases between them. The CDR3 reads CASSRGGDTEAFF. The CDR3 bases are TGTGCCAGCAGCCGCGGTGGGGACACTGAAGCTTTCTTT.